The 9 T cell receptor beta chains in this list originate from one sample, sequenced in a study of T cell changes during pregnancy in multiple sclerosis. Some clones are missing from TCRdb's copy, which holds only in-frame ones; the method was immunoSEQ multiplex PCR. The sample lists around 61,000 clones; over 80% were seen once. The material was peripheral blood, obtained in the first trimester of pregnancy. These receptors originate from a female donor in good health, enrolled as a control in a pregnancy study.

This clone was detected only once. The rearrangement joins TRBV18 to TRBJ1-5; D remains ambiguous. V was trimmed by 0 bases and J by 7 bases, leaving 16 bases between them. Germline CDR1 reads KGHSH; CDR2 reads LQKENI. The CDR3 loop spans 16 amino acids. The CDR3: CASSPPTPAGSQPQHF. The DNA of the CDR3 is TGTGCCAGCTCACCACCGACGCCGGCGGGGTCCCAGCCCCAGCATTTT.

The chain uses TRBV12-5 and TRBJ1-2, with TRBD1 matching 9 bases. J was trimmed by 7 bases and V by 1 base; bases with no gene match: 1. Germline CDR1 is LGHNT and CDR2 is FRNRAP. The CDR3 is 13 amino acids. CDR3 sequence (DNA): TGTGCTAGTGGTTTGGAGACAGGGGGTGGCTACACCTTC. Its protein is CASGLETGGGYTF.

The gene calls are TRBV7-2 and TRBJ2-7; D gene uncertain. CDR3 length: 14 residues. Germline V CDR1 and CDR2: SGHTA, FQGNSA. Trimming took off 4 bases at V and 2 bases at J, with 12 bases between the two ends. CDR3 loop: CASSSDGAPYEQYF. The CDR3 DNA follows: TGTGCCAGCAGCTCTGACGGAGCCCCCTACGAGCAGTACTTC.

The CDR3 nucleotides are TGTGCCAGCAGCGTAGAGGAACAGGGCACAGATACGCAGTATTTT. Translating gives CASSVEEQGTDTQYF. The genes are TRBV9 and TRBJ2-3, with D perhaps TRBD1 (5 bases). V gave up 0 bases and J gave up 1 base, with 9 bases separating them. This CDR3 has 15 residues. The germline V gene has CDR1 SGDLS and CDR2 YYNGEE.

V usage is TRBV10-3 and J usage is TRBJ1-4; 7 nucleotides match TRBD1. The junction had 7 bases not matched to a gene; V was cut back by 6 bases and J by 3 bases. Germline V gene lookup returns CDR1 ENHRY and CDR2 SYGVKD. The CDR3 totals 15 residues. DNA for the CDR3: TGTGCCATCAGGAGAGAGGGGGCGGCTAATGAAAAACTGTTTTTT. Residues: CAIRREGAANEKLFF.

The chain carries TRBV23-1 and TRBJ2-3, with 8 bases lining up with TRBD2. TRBV23-1 is identified as an open reading frame with a role that is uncertain. Trimming at V came to 6 bases and at J to 1 base, leaving 9 bases not matched to a gene. The CDR3 consists of 16 residues. The CDR3 loop reads CASRPVGSGGTDTQYF. The CDR3 nucleotides are TGCGCCAGCAGGCCCGTTGGTAGCGGGGGCACAGATACGCAGTATTTT.

This clone is a singleton in its sample. V and J are TRBV19 and TRBJ1-5, with D possibly being TRBD1 (5 bases). V lost 10 bases, J lost 0 bases, and 16 bases lay in between. The CDR3 contains 15 residues. The germline V gene encodes CDR1 LNHDA and CDR2 SQIVND (reference sequence). CDR3 bases: TGTGCCATCCAGGACACTTCTTATAGCAATCAGCCCCAGCATTTT. It specifies CAIQDTSYSNQPQHF.

This chain links TRBV9 with TRBJ1-4; the match to TRBD1 covers 8 bases. The CDR3 loop spans 14 amino acids. J lost 8 bases, V lost 3 bases, and 6 bases had no gene match. In germline, CDR1 is SGDLS, CDR2 YYNGEE. The CDR3 reads CASSAGQGGEKLFF. For the CDR3, the DNA is TGTGCCAGCAGCGCAGGACAGGGAGGGGAAAAACTGTTTTTT. The variable domain in full, with the rest retrieved from reference TRBV9 and TRBJ1-4, is DSGVTQTPKHLITATGQRVTLRCSPRSGDLSVYWYQQSLDQGLQFLIQYYNGEERAKGNILERFSAQQFPDLHSELNLSSLELGDSALYFCASSAGQGGEKLFFGSGTQLSVL.

The J gene is TRBJ2-2, the V gene TRBV6-5; D gene uncertain. Trimming removed 8 bases at V and 4 bases at J, with 17 bases between. Germline lookup yields CDR1 MNHEY and CDR2 SVGAGI. The CDR3 is made up of 15 amino acids. The CDR3 DNA is TGTGCCAGCTGCCGACGGAGTCCCCTCACCGGGGAGCTGTTTTTT. Translation: CASCRRSPLTGELFF.